A single sample gave rise to the 28 T cell receptor beta chains below, sequenced in a study of regulatory T cells in long-lasting Graves disease. HTBI primers from iRepertoire and Arm-PCR of CDR3 regions yielded the TCR beta libraries. TCRdb re-called the multiplex PCR reads with MiXCR, one entry per CDR3 protein. The sample lists 700,000 or so distinct CDR3 sequences; around 30% were seen once. Time point: persistent/refractory GD, antithyroid drugs over 5 years with positive TRAb. From RNA extracted from PBMCs, the TCR library was made. Material: peripheral blood mononuclear cells (PBMCs), obtained when the disease was refractory, from a patient treated with antithyroid drugs. These receptors all stem from a female donor with Graves disease.

V is TRBV30 and J is TRBJ1-1, with D possibly matching TRBD1 (5 bases). CDR3 size: 13 residues. CDR1 is GTSNPN and CDR2 is SVGIG in the germline V gene (reference sequence). V shed 2 bases and J shed 3 bases, with 10 bases lying between them. In DNA form, the CDR3 reads TGTGCCTGGAGTTTTAGCAGGGACACTGAAGCTTTCTTT. Translating it yields CAWSFSRDTEAFF.

The CDR3 coding sequence is TGCGCCCCCCCTTGGGGTAGCGGGTATCACTACGAGCAGTACTTC. It codes for CAPPWGSGYHYEQYF. The rearrangement uses TRBV5-1 and TRBJ2-7; 7 positions match TRBD2. V was pared by 10 bases and J by 3 bases, with 16 bases of the junction left unmatched. The CDR3 extends over 15 amino acids. CDR1 and CDR2 from the germline V gene are SGHRS and YFSETQ. The full variable domain, in which reference TRBV5-1 and TRBJ2-7 provide the parts outside the CDR3, is KAGVTQTPRYLIKTRGQQVTLSCSPISGHRSVSWYQQTPGQGLQFLFEYFSETQRNKGNFPGRFSGRQFSNSRSEMNVSTLELGDSALYLCAPPWGSGYHYEQYFGPGTRLTVT.

This clonotype was counted at least ten times. The genes are TRBV6-1 and TRBJ1-1; 7 nucleotides match TRBD1. The J segment lost 7 bases and the V segment lost 6 bases, leaving 14 bases of the junction unmatched. Germline-derived CDR1 and CDR2 are MNHNS and SASEGT. The CDR3 has 15 amino acids. The CDR3 spells CASRPQYRGPDEAFF. In DNA, the CDR3 is TGTGCCAGCAGACCCCAGTATAGGGGGCCGGATGAAGCTTTCTTT.

This clonotype was counted many times. The chain carries TRBV11-2 and TRBJ1-2, with a weak D call TRBD1 (5 bases). From germline, CDR1 is SGHAT and CDR2 FQNNGV. CDR3 length: 14 residues. V was cut by 1 base and J by 7 bases, with 13 bases left in between. CDR3 DNA: TGTGCCAGCAGCTTAGCAGGGATCCTGGGTGGCTACACCTTC. Protein product: CASSLAGILGGYTF.

CDR3 amino acids: CAISEGANTEAFF. CDR3 bases: TGTGCCATCAGTGAGGGGGCGAACACTGAAGCTTTCTTT. The chain employs TRBV10-3 and TRBJ1-1, with a possible D match to TRBD1 (5 bases). CDR3 length: 13 residues. Germline V CDR1 and CDR2: ENHRY, SYGVKD. Between the trimmed V and J ends, which lost 2 bases and 1 base, there was a span of 5 bases.

DNA for the CDR3: TGCGCCAGCAGCTCCGGACAGGGTTGGGAGACCCAGTACTTC. This encodes CASSSGQGWETQYF. V and J are TRBV5-1 and TRBJ2-5, with 8 bases lining up with TRBD1. CDR3 length equals 14 residues. Germline V gene lookup returns CDR1 SGHRS and CDR2 YFSETQ. With V trimmed by 3 bases and J by 5 bases, 6 bases remained unmatched. Full variable domain (remainder filled in from reference TRBV5-1 and TRBJ2-5): KAGVTQTPRYLIKTRGQQVTLSCSPISGHRSVSWYQQTPGQGLQFLFEYFSETQRNKGNFPGRFSGRQFSNSRSEMNVSTLELGDSALYLCASSSGQGWETQYFGPGTRLLVL.

A few counts support this clonotype. V is TRBV11-2 and J is TRBJ1-5; no clear D gene. CDR3 size: 14 residues. Germline-derived CDR1 and CDR2 are SGHAT and FQNNGV. The V gene lost 5 bases and the J gene lost 0 bases, with 8 bases spanning the gap. CDR3 protein: CASSMGFSNQPQHF. As DNA, the CDR3 is TGTGCCAGCAGCATGGGGTTTAGCAATCAGCCCCAGCATTTT.

The chain's CDR3 is CASSYSTRDIAGNTIYF. CDR3 nucleotide sequence: TGTGCCAGCAGTTACTCGACACGGGACATTGCTGGAAACACCATATATTTT. V usage is TRBV6-5 and J usage is TRBJ1-3; D is perhaps TRBD1 (6 bases). The CDR3 is made up of 17 amino acids. V lost 0 bases, J lost 2 bases, and 14 bases lay in between. In germline, CDR1 is MNHEY, CDR2 SVGAGI.

This chain joins TRBV20-1 and TRBJ2-7; TRBD1 aligns across 7 bases. There are 13 residues in the CDR3. Trimming cost V 6 bases and J 3 bases; bases outside gene matches: 8. Germline lookup yields CDR1 DFQATT and CDR2 SNEGSKA (reference sequence). The CDR3 sequence is CSAVPGQSYEQYF. CDR3 sequence (DNA): TGCAGTGCGGTACCGGGACAGAGCTACGAGCAGTACTTC.

This clonotype occurred a few times. This sequence joins TRBV7-9 and TRBJ2-3; 7 nucleotides align to TRBD1. The CDR3 is 13 amino acids. Looked up from germline, CDR1 is SEHNR and CDR2 is FQNEAQ (reference sequence). V shed 11 bases and J 4 bases; nucleotides not matched to a gene: 9. This CDR3 reads CASGPTGPDTQYF. The CDR3 DNA follows: TGTGCCTCCGGCCCGACAGGGCCAGATACGCAGTATTTT.

In its sample, this clonotype was seen a few times. V gene TRBV11-3 combines with J gene TRBJ1-1; no reliable D call. V lost 5 bases, J lost 2 bases, and 12 bases lay in between. The CDR3 is made up of 14 amino acids. Germline CDR1 SGHNT, CDR2 YENEEA. The CDR3 region has the DNA TGTGCCAGCAGCCCCTCGGGGAGTAACACTGAAGCTTTCTTT. Protein sequence: CASSPSGSNTEAFF.

This clonotype came up a few times. This chain connects TRBV12-3 or TRBV12-4 to TRBJ2-5; TRBD1 or TRBD2 may be the D gene (6 bases each). The CDR3 is made up of 15 amino acids. Between the trimmed V and J ends, which lost 5 bases and 5 bases, there was a span of 18 bases. Written as DNA, the CDR3 is TGTGCCAGCAGTGGAGGGGGGAACGACTATGAGACCCAGTACTTC. It codes for CASSGGGNDYETQYF.

This clonotype has a handful of counts. The chain combines TRBV30 with TRBJ1-2, with no clear D. Per the germline V gene, CDR1 is GTSNPN and CDR2 is SVGIG (reference sequence). The CDR3 consists of 11 residues. V was shortened by 1 base and J by 4 bases, with 4 bases between the two germline ends. CDR3 amino acids: CAWSEVYGYTF. The CDR3, as DNA: TGTGCCTGGAGTGAGGTCTATGGCTACACCTTC.

This clonotype appeared many times. This chain links TRBV28 with TRBJ2-7; 9 bases map to TRBD1. Trimming took 2 bases from V and 7 from J; bases not matched to a gene: 12. CDR1 and CDR2 (germline): MDHEN, SYDVKM. CDR3 length: 16 residues. CDR3: CASSLGTGQGVIEQYF. The CDR3 DNA follows: TGTGCCAGCAGTTTAGGGACGGGACAGGGAGTGATAGAGCAGTACTTC.

CDR3 in DNA: TGTGCCAGCAGTTACGGGTTCGAGGTCGAGCAGGGGAGGGGCTACACCTTC. Protein: CASSYGFEVEQGRGYTF. The chain combines TRBV6-5 with TRBJ1-2, with D possibly TRBD1 on 6 matching bases. Germline CDR1 MNHEY, CDR2 SVGAGI. There are 17 residues in the CDR3. V was pared by 2 bases and J by 8 bases, with 24 bases between.

Many counts were recorded for this clonotype. The chain combines TRBV29-1 with TRBJ1-1, with TRBD1 matching over 9 bases. Looked up from germline, CDR1 is SQVTM and CDR2 is ANQGSEA. The CDR3 extends over 11 amino acids. V shed 7 bases, J shed 11 bases, and the junction held 8 bases outside the gene matches. The CDR3 sequence: CSAGITGGAFF. In DNA, the CDR3 is TGCAGCGCGGGAATAACAGGGGGCGCTTTCTTT.

The J gene is TRBJ2-5, the V gene TRBV27, with 9 bases identical to TRBD2. The junction had 12 bases not matched to a gene; V was cut back by 5 bases and J by 5 bases. Germline V gives CDR1 MNHEY, CDR2 SMNVEV (reference sequence). The CDR3 has 16 residues. CDR3 residues: CASSPSLAGGPETQYF. Here the CDR3 DNA reads TGTGCCAGCAGTCCCTCCTTGGCGGGAGGGCCGGAGACCCAGTACTTC.

This clonotype was detected a few times. V is TRBV19 and J is TRBJ1-1; 7 bases match TRBD1. This CDR3 is 12 amino acids long. Germline V CDR1 and CDR2: LNHDA, SQIVND (reference sequence). V shed 10 bases and J 7 bases; nucleotides not matched to a gene: 9. CDR3 in DNA: TGTGCCACACACAGGGGCCTCAGTGAAGCTTTCTTT. This translates into CATHRGLSEAFF.

The table lists this clonotype with a few counts. The chain is built from TRBV6-9 and TRBJ2-7, with D perhaps TRBD2 (6 bases). This CDR3 has 17 residues. The V gene's germline CDR1 is MNHGY and CDR2 SVAAGI. Trimming left V 3 bases short and J 0 bases short, with 18 bases between. The CDR3 here is CASSYPPGRDFSYEQYF. The CDR3 DNA is TGTGCCAGCAGTTACCCCCCGGGGCGGGACTTCTCCTACGAGCAGTACTTC.

There are a few counts of this clonotype. The gene calls are TRBV20-1 and TRBJ1-4; 8 bases match TRBD1. V lost 0 bases and J lost 6; bases outside the gene matches: 9. Germline V gives CDR1 DFQATT, CDR2 SNEGSKA (reference sequence). CDR3 length equals 16 residues. CDR3 nucleotides: TGCAGTGCTAGAGATACCCTCAGGGGGCTGGATGAAAAACTGTTTTTT. This sequence encodes CSARDTLRGLDEKLFF.

The CDR3 DNA is TGCAGTGCTACTGGACTAGCGGGAGTGTTCATGGAGACCCAGTACTTC. Translation: CSATGLAGVFMETQYF. The chain couples TRBV20-1 to TRBJ2-5; 13 bases line up with TRBD2. Germline trimming cut 4 bases from V and 5 bases from J; bases unmatched to any gene: 10. CDR3 length equals 16 residues. Germline CDR1 and CDR2: DFQATT and SNEGSKA (reference sequence).

The rearrangement uses TRBV18 and TRBJ1-2; a weak D match, TRBD1 (5 bases). The CDR3 spans 13 residues. Per the germline V gene, CDR1 is KGHSH and CDR2 is LQKENI. Trimming left V 3 bases short and J 4 bases short, with 9 bases between. Here the CDR3 DNA reads TGTGCCAGCTCACCGCAGCAGGGCTATGGCTACACCTTC. Protein: CASSPQQGYGYTF. Supplemented by reference TRBV18 and TRBJ1-2, the full variable domain reads NAGVMQNPRHLVRRRGQEARLRCSPMKGHSHVYWYRQLPEEGLKFMVYLQKENIIDESGMPKERFSAEFPKEGPSILRIQQVVRGDSAAYFCASSPQQGYGYTFGSGTRLTVV.

The chain combines TRBV9 with TRBJ1-4; D possibly corresponds to TRBD1 (5 bases). Per the germline V gene, CDR1 is SGDLS and CDR2 is YYNGEE. This CDR3 is built from 15 residues. Trimming shortened V by 3 bases and J by 4 bases, and 13 bases separated the two germline ends. CDR3 region: CASSATQGHNEKLFF. The CDR3 bases are TGTGCCAGCAGCGCCACTCAGGGCCATAATGAAAAACTGTTTTTT.

The chain couples TRBV5-4 to TRBJ1-2; D gene unclear. The V and J ends lost 4 bases and 1 base respectively, with 14 bases between them. This CDR3 region has 15 residues. CDR1 is SGHNT, CDR2 YYREEE, per germline (reference sequence). The CDR3 loop reads CASSESPHNNYGYTF. The CDR3 nucleotides are TGTGCCAGCAGCGAATCACCTCATAATAACTATGGCTACACCTTC.

The chain carries TRBV12-3 or TRBV12-4 and TRBJ2-2; D unclear. V was shortened by 2 bases and J by 0 bases, with 4 bases between the two germline ends. The CDR3 runs 14 residues. CDR3: CASSLNANTGELFF. The CDR3 bases are TGTGCCAGCAGTTTAAATGCGAACACCGGGGAGCTGTTTTTT.

The sample holds many counts of this clonotype. CDR3 coding DNA: TGTGCCAGCAGTCCGAGGGTGGGGGGAAACACTGAAGCTTTCTTT. It encodes CASSPRVGGNTEAFF. V and J are TRBV28 and TRBJ1-1; a weak D match, TRBD1 (5 bases). Trimming removed 5 bases from V and 2 bases from J, with 15 bases in between. This CDR3 is built from 15 residues. From germline, CDR1 is MDHEN and CDR2 SYDVKM.

The chain combines TRBV20-1 with TRBJ1-4; TRBD1 is a possible D gene (5 bases). V lost 6 bases and J 3 bases, leaving 20 bases between the germline ends. Germline CDR1 and CDR2: DFQATT and SNEGSKA (reference sequence). The CDR3 has 16 amino acids. In DNA, the CDR3 is TGCAGTGCCACCGGAGATATCCCAGGGCCTAATGAAAAACTGTTTTTT. Its protein product is CSATGDIPGPNEKLFF.

The chain carries TRBV6-5 and TRBJ2-7, with a weak D call TRBD1 (6 bases). The CDR3 is made up of 19 amino acids. V lost 0 bases and J lost 3, with 24 bases in between. The V gene's germline CDR1 is MNHEY and CDR2 SVGAGI. CDR3 loop: CASSYSTTGFFPPNYEQYF. The DNA for the CDR3 is TGTGCCAGCAGTTACTCGACCACAGGGTTTTTTCCACCCAACTACGAGCAGTACTTC.